This T cell receptor (beta chain) was profiled in a study of cytomegalovirus exposure and HLA in healthy donors. Study-wide results and caveats: Immune exposure information comprised only CMV serostatus. Prior analysis indicated that the majority of TCR beta V segments exhibited productivity approximately 90% or approximately 30% of the time.

The PCR ran on 60 Vbeta and 13 Jbeta primers. Data came from immunoSEQ multiplex PCR; TCRdb stores just in-frame clones and leaves some out. The sample includes about 170,000 clones, approximately 84% of them seen just once. With regard to this clone: What it binds is not known.

Germline loops: CDR1 MNHEY, CDR2 SMNVEV (reference sequence). The CDR3 runs to 15 residues. With V trimmed by 5 bases and J by 7 bases, 9 bases remained unmatched. V gene TRBV27 combines with J gene TRBJ1-5; 9 bases fit TRBD1. Sequencing was performed on PBMCs. The TCR comes from a woman between 50 and 59 years old in good health and CMV-seropositive. CDR3 DNA: TGTGCCAGCAGTCCCTGGGACAGGGATTCGCAGCCCCAGCATTTT. Its translation: CASSPWDRDSQPQHF.